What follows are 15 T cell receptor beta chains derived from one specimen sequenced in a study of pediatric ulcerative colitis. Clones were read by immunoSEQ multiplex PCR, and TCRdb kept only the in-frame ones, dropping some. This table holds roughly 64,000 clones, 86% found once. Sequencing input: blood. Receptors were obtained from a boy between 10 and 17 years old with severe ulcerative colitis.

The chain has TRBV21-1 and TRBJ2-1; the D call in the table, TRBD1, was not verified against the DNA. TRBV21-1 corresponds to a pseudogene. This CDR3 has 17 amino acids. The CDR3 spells CASSKVVGGEHYNEQFF. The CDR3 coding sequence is TGTGCCAGCAGCAAAGTAGTAGGGGGTGAGCATTACAATGAGCAGTTCTTC.

The CDR3 DNA follows: TGTGCCAGCAGCTCAGAGTACGGGAGCTCCTACAATGAGCAGTTCTTC. Its translation is CASSSEYGSSYNEQFF. The rearrangement joins TRBV11-2 to TRBJ2-1; TRBD2 is a possible D gene (6 bases). V was pared by 4 bases and J by 0 bases, with 13 bases between. The V gene's germline CDR1 is SGHAT and CDR2 FQNNGV. The CDR3 has 16 amino acids.

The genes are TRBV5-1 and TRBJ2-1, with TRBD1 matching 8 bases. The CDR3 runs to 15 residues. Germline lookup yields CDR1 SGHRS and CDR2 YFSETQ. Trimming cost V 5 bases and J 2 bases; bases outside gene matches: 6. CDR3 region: CASSLRTGPYNEQFF. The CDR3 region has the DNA TGCGCCAGCAGTCTAAGGACAGGGCCCTACAATGAGCAGTTCTTC.

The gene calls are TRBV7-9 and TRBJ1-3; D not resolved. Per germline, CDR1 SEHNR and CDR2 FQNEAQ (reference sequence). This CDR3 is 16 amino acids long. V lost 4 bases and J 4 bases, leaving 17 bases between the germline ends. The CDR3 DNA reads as TGTGCCAGCAGCTCCGCGGGGTCCCGGCCGGGAAACACCATATATTTT. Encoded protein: CASSSAGSRPGNTIYF.

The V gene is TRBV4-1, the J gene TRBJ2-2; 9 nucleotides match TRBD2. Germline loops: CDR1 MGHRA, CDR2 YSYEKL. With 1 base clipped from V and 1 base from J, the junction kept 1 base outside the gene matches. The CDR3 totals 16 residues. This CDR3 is CASSQVLAGNTGELFF. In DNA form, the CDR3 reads TGCGCCAGCAGCCAAGTACTAGCGGGGAACACCGGGGAGCTGTTTTTT.

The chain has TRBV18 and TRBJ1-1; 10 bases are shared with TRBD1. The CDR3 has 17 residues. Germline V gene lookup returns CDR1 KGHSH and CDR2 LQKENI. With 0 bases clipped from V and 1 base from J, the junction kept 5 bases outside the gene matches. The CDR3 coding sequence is TGTGCCAGCTCACCACCCGTGGGACAGGGGTGGAACACTGAAGCTTTCTTT. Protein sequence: CASSPPVGQGWNTEAFF.

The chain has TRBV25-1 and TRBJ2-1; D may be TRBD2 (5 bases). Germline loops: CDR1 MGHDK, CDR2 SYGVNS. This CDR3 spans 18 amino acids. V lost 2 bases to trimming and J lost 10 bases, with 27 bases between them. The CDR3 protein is CASSETRLANITTQEQFF. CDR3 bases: TGTGCCAGCAGTGAAACCCGATTAGCGAACATAACCACACAAGAGCAGTTCTTC.

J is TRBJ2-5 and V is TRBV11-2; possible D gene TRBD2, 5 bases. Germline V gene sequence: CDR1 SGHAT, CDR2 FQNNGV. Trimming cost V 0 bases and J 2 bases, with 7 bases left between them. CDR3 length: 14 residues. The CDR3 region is CASSLDTGQETQYF. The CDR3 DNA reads TGTGCCAGCAGCTTAGATACGGGGCAAGAGACCCAGTACTTC.

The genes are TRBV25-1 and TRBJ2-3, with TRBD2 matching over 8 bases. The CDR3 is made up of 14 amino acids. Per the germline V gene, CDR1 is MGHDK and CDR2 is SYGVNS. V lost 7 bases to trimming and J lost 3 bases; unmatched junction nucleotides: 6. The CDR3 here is CASIGLAATDTQYF. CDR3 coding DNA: TGTGCCAGCATAGGACTAGCAGCGACAGATACGCAGTATTTT. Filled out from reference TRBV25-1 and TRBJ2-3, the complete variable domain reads EADIYQTPRYLVIGTGKKITLECSQTMGHDKMYWYQQDPGMELHLIHYSYGVNSTEKGDLSSESTVSRIRTEHFPLTLESARPSHTSQYLCASIGLAATDTQYFGPGTRLTVL.

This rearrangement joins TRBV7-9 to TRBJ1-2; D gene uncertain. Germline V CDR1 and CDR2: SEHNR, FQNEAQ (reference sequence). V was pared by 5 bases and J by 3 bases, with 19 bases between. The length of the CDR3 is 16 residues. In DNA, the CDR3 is TGTGCCAGCAGCCCACCGGGCGGAGCCGAATACTATGGCTACACCTTC. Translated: CASSPPGGAEYYGYTF.

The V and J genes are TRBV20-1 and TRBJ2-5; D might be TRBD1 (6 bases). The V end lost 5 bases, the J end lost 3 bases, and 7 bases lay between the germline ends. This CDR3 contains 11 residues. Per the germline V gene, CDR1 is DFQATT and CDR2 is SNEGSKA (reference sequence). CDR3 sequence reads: CSAHREETQYF. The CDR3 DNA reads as TGCAGTGCTCACAGGGAAGAGACCCAGTACTTC.

CDR3 in DNA: TGTGCCTGGAGTGACCGGAGCGAGCAGTACTTC. Translation: CAWSDRSEQYF. The rearrangement links TRBV30 to TRBJ2-7, with D unresolved. Trimming left V 1 base short and J 6 bases short, with 7 bases between. The V gene's germline CDR1 is GTSNPN and CDR2 SVGIG (reference sequence). This CDR3 spans 11 amino acids.

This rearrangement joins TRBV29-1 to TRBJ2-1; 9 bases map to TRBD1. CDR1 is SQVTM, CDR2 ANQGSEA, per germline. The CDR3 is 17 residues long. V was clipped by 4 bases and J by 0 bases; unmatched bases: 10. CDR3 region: CSVGGDRAAVSYNEQFF. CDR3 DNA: TGCAGCGTTGGCGGGGACAGGGCCGCTGTCTCCTACAATGAGCAGTTCTTC.

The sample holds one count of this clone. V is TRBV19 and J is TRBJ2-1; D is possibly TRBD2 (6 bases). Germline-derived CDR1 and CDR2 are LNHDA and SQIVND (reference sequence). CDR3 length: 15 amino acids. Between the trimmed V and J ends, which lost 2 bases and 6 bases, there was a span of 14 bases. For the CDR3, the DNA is TGTGCCAGTAGTATATATAGCGGAGGGGTCAATGAGCAGTTCTTC. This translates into CASSIYSGGVNEQFF.

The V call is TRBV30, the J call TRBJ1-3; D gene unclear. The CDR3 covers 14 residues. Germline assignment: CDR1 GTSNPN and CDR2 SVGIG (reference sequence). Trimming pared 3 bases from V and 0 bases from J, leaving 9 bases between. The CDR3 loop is CAWRLGISGNTIYF. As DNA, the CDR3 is TGTGCCTGGAGACTGGGTATCTCTGGAAACACCATATATTTT.